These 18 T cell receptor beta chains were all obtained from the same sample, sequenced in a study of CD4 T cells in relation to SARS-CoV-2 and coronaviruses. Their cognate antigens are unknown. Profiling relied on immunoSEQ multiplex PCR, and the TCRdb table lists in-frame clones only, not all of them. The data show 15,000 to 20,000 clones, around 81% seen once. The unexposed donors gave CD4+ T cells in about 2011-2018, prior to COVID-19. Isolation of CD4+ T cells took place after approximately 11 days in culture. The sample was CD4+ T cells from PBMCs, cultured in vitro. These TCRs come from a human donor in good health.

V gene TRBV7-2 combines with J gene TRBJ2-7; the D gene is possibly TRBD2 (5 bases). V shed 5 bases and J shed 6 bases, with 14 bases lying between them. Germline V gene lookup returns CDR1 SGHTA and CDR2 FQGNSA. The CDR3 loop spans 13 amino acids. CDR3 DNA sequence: TGTGCCAGCAGCAACCGGGGTGCGGGCGAGCAGTACTTC. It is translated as CASSNRGAGEQYF.

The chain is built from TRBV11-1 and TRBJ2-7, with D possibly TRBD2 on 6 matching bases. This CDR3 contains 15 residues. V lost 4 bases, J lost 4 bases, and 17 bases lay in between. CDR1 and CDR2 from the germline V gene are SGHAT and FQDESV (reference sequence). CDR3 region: CASSSDGAGTYEQYF. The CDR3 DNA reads TGTGCCAGCAGCTCGGACGGAGCGGGTACTTACGAGCAGTACTTC.

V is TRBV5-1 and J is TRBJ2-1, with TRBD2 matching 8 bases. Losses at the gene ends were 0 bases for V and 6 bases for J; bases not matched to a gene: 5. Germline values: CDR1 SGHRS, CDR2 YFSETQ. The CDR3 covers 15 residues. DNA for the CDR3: TGCGCCAGCAGCTTGGCAGCGGGGGCCGGCAATGAGCAGTTCTTC. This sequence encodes CASSLAAGAGNEQFF.

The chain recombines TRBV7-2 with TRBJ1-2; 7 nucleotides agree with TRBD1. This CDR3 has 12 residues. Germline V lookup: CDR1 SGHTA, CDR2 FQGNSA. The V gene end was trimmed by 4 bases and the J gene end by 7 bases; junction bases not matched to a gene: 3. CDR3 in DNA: TGTGCCAGCAGCTCGGGACAGCTTGGCTACACCTTC. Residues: CASSSGQLGYTF.

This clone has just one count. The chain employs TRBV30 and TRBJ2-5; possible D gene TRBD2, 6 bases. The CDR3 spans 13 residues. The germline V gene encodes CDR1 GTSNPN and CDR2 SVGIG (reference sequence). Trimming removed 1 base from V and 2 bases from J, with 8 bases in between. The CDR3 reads CAWSGGLQETQYF. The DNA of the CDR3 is TGTGCCTGGAGTGGGGGACTGCAAGAGACCCAGTACTTC.

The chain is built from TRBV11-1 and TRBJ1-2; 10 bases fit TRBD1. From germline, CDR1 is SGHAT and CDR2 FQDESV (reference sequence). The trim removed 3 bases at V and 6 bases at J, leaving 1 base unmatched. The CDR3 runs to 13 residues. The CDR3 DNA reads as TGTGCCAGCAGCTTTGGACAGGGGGATGGCTACACCTTC. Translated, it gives CASSFGQGDGYTF.

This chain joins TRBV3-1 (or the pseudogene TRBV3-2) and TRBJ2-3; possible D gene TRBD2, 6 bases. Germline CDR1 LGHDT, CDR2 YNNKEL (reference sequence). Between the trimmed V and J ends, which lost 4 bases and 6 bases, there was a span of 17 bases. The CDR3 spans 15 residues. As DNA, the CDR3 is TGTGCCAGCAGCCCCCCGATGGGCGGGGTGGATACGCAGTATTTT. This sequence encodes CASSPPMGGVDTQYF.

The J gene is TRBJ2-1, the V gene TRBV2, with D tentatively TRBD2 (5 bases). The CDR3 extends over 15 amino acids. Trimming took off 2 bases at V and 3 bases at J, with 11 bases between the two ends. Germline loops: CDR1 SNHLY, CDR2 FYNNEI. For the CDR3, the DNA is TGTGCCAGCAGTGAACGGCGGGTCCTCTACAATGAGCAGTTCTTC. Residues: CASSERRVLYNEQFF.

CDR3 protein: CASSPGVYSGELFF. DNA of the CDR3: TGTGCCAGCAGCCCAGGGGTTTATTCCGGGGAGCTGTTTTTT. The genes are TRBV11-3 and TRBJ2-2; tentatively, D is TRBD1 (6 bases). Trimming removed 5 bases at V and 6 bases at J, with 13 bases between. There are 14 residues in the CDR3. Looked up from germline, CDR1 is SGHNT and CDR2 is YENEEA.

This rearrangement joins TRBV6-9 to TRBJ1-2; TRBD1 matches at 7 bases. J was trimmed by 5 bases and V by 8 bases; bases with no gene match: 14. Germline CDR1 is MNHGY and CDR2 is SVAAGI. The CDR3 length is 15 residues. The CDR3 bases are TGTGCCAGCCTTACAGGGGCCGTTTTTGAGTATGGCTACACCTTC. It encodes CASLTGAVFEYGYTF.

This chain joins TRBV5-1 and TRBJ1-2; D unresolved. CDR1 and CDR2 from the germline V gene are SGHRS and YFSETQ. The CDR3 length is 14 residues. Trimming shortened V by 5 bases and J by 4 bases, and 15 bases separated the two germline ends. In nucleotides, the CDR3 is TGCGCCAGCAGTGCGGCCACACCTTCCTATGGCTACACCTTC. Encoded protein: CASSAATPSYGYTF.

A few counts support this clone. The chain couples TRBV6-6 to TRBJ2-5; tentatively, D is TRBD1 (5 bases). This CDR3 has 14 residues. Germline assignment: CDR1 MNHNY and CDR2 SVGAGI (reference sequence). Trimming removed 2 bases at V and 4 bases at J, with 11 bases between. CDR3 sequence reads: CASSYQGGLETQYF. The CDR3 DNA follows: TGTGCCAGCAGTTACCAGGGTGGTTTAGAGACCCAGTACTTC.

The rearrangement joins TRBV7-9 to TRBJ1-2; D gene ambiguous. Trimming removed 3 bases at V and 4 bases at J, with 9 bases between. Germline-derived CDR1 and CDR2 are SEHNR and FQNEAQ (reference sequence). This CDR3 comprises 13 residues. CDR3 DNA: TGTGCCAGCAGCTTGGAGTTCATCTATGGCTACACCTTC. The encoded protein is CASSLEFIYGYTF.

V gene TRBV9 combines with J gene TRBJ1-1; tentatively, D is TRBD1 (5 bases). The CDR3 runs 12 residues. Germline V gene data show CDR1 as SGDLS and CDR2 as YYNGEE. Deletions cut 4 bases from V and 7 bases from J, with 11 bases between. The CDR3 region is CASSSGTGEAFF. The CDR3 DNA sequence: TGTGCCAGCAGCTCCGGGACGGGTGAAGCTTTCTTT. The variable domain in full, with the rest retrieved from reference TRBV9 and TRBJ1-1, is DSGVTQTPKHLITATGQRVTLRCSPRSGDLSVYWYQQSLDQGLQFLIQYYNGEERAKGNILERFSAQQFPDLHSELNLSSLELGDSALYFCASSSGTGEAFFGQGTRLTVV.

The DNA for the CDR3 is TGTGCCAGCAGCTTACTAGGGTTGAATGAGCAGTTCTTC. It translates to CASSLLGLNEQFF. This chain uses TRBV7-2 with TRBJ2-1, with no clear D. This CDR3 is 13 amino acids long. Trimming cost V 2 bases and J 7 bases, with 9 bases left between them. The germline gives CDR1 SGHTA, CDR2 FQGNSA.

CDR3 coding DNA: TGTGCCAGCAGCGAGCGGGGTCCCGGGGAGCTGTTTTTT. Protein sequence: CASSERGPGELFF. The chain recombines TRBV9 with TRBJ2-2; 7 positions agree with TRBD2. The trim removed 3 bases at V and 6 bases at J, leaving 2 bases unmatched. There are 13 residues in the CDR3. Germline-derived CDR1 and CDR2 are SGDLS and YYNGEE.

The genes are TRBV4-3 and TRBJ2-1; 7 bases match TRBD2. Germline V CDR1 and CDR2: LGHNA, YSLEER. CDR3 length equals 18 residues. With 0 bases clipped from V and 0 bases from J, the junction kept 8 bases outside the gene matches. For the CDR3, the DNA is TGCGCCAGCAGCCAAGATCTCCTAGCGGTCGCCTCCTACAATGAGCAGTTCTTC. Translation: CASSQDLLAVASYNEQFF.

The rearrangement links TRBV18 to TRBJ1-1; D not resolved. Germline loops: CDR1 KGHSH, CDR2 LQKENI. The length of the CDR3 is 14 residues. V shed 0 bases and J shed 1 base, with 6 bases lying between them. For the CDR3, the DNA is TGTGCCAGCTCACCACCGAACGGGAACACTGAAGCTTTCTTT. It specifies CASSPPNGNTEAFF.